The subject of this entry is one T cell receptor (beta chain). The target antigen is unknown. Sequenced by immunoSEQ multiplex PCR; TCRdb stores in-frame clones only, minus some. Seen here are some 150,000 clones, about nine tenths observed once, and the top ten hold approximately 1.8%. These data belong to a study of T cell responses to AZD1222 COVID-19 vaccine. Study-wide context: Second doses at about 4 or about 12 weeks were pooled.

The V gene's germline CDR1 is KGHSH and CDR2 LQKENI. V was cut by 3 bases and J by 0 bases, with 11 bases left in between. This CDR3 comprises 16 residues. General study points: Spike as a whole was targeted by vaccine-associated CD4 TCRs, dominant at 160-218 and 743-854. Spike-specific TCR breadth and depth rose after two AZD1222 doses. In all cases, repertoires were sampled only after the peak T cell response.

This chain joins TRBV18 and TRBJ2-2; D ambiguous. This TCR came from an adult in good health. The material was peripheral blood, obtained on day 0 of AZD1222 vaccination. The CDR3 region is CASSPVGLTNTGELFF. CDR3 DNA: TGTGCCAGCTCACCCGTTGGCCTAACGAACACCGGGGAGCTGTTTTTT.